This passage covers 21 T cell receptor beta chains from one sample sequenced in a study of CD8+CD57+ T cells in acquired aplastic anemia. TCR beta VDJ combinations and CDR3 sequences were profiled from genomic DNA. From the reads, TCRdb called clonotypes with MiXCR, one entry per CDR3 protein. The data show some 220,000 distinct CDR3 sequences, 34% seen once. The sequencing input was sorted CD4+, CD8+, or CD8+CD57+ T cells (not recorded which) from PBMCs. These receptors were obtained from a human donor in good health, serving as a control.

This clonotype was recorded at least ten times. V gene TRBV20-1 combines with J gene TRBJ2-5, with D uncertain. With 6 bases removed from V and 1 base from J, the gap between germline ends came to 15 bases. The CDR3 runs to 14 residues. Germline assignment: CDR1 DFQATT and CDR2 SNEGSKA (reference sequence). The CDR3 is CSALLLQPQETQYF. The CDR3 region has the DNA TGCAGTGCCTTACTCCTGCAGCCCCAAGAGACCCAGTACTTC.

This clonotype was observed a few times. The J gene is TRBJ1-1, the V gene TRBV15; D is undetermined. The ends were cut back, 3 bases at V and 0 bases at J, with 8 bases in the middle. CDR1 LNHNV and CDR2 YYDKDF come from the germline V gene (reference sequence). The CDR3 totals 14 residues. The CDR3 DNA reads as TGTGCCACCAGCAGGGACCCATTGAACACTGAAGCTTTCTTT. Translated, it gives CATSRDPLNTEAFF.

This clonotype was observed many times. The rearrangement links TRBV7-8 to TRBJ1-2; no clear D. V was cut by 1 base and J by 4 bases, with 13 bases left in between. The CDR3 consists of 15 residues. Per germline, CDR1 SGHVS and CDR2 FQNEAQ. DNA of the CDR3: TGTGCCAGCAGCTTAGGGGTCTCTGGCAGCTATGGCTACACCTTC. Encoded protein: CASSLGVSGSYGYTF.

This clonotype was seen ten or more times. V and J are TRBV7-2 and TRBJ1-2, with 10 bases lining up with TRBD1. With V trimmed by 1 base and J by 8 bases, 7 bases remained unmatched. CDR1 is SGHTA, CDR2 FQGNSA, per germline. This CDR3 contains 15 residues. The CDR3 DNA follows: TGTGCCAGCAGCTTAGGGGGACAGGGGACTCCCGGCTACACCTTC. Its protein is CASSLGGQGTPGYTF.

This clonotype occurred a few times. Germline and junction disagree at one end, which may indicate a read error. This sequence joins TRBV7-9 and TRBJ1-2; TRBD1 matches 7 bases. Per the germline V gene, CDR1 is SEHNR and CDR2 is FQNEAQ (reference sequence). This CDR3 comprises 14 residues. The CDR3 DNA reads TGCGCCAGCAGCCTGAGTGACAGGGTTGGACGCTACGCCTTC. Its translation: CASSLSDRVGRYAF.

V and J are TRBV4-2 and TRBJ1-3; no clear D. Germline values: CDR1 LGHNA, CDR2 YNFKEQ. The CDR3 length is 15 residues. The ends were cut back, 0 bases at V and 1 base at J, with 7 bases in the middle. The CDR3 is CASSQDLWSGNTIYF. DNA of the CDR3: TGTGCCAGCAGCCAAGATCTTTGGTCTGGAAACACCATATATTTT.

The CDR3 is CSARRQETQYF. The CDR3 DNA is TGCAGTGCTAGACGGCAAGAGACCCAGTACTTC. The chain combines TRBV20-1 with TRBJ2-5, with D uncertain. The CDR3 totals 11 residues. V lost 2 bases and J 2 bases, leaving 3 bases between the germline ends. Germline CDR1 and CDR2: DFQATT and SNEGSKA (reference sequence).

This clonotype was seen at least ten times. DNA for the CDR3: TGTGCCAGCAGTTGGGGGCGGAACTATGGCTACACCTTC. It codes for CASSWGRNYGYTF. The rearrangement uses TRBV6-5 and TRBJ1-2; the D gene is possibly TRBD1 (6 bases). Deletions cut 4 bases from V and 2 bases from J, with 8 bases between. Germline CDR1 MNHEY, CDR2 SVGAGI. The CDR3 length is 13 residues.

Ten or more counts support this clonotype. The CDR3 is CSAVKGVGTELFF. As DNA, the CDR3 is TGCAGTGCCGTAAAGGGGGTGGGAACAGAACTGTTTTTT. The V call is TRBV20-1, the J call TRBJ1-4, with D perhaps TRBD1 (6 bases). The CDR3 extends over 13 amino acids. Trimming shortened V by 6 bases and J by 12 bases, and 20 bases separated the two germline ends. CDR1 is DFQATT, CDR2 SNEGSKA, per germline (reference sequence).

This clonotype was recorded at least ten times. V usage is TRBV7-2 and J usage is TRBJ2-7; D remains unclear. This CDR3 has 12 residues. Germline CDR1 and CDR2: SGHTA and FQGNSA. The V gene lost 1 base and the J gene lost 4 bases, with 5 bases spanning the gap. The CDR3 DNA is TGTGCCAGCAGCTTAGTTCCTTACGAGCAGTACTTC. This translates into CASSLVPYEQYF.

This clonotype has just one count. The chain employs TRBV2 and TRBJ2-1, with D perhaps given as TRBD1 or TRBD2 (6 bases each). Germline CDR1 SNHLY, CDR2 FYNNEI. The CDR3 totals 13 residues. V was clipped by 7 bases and J by 15 bases, with 22 bases between them. This chain's CDR3 is CASTSWRGAGRFF. The CDR3 nucleotides read TGTGCCAGCACCTCCTGGAGGGGGGCGGGTCGGTTCTTC.

The chain carries TRBV10-3 and TRBJ1-1; a weak D match, TRBD1 (6 bases). Germline V lookup: CDR1 ENHRY, CDR2 SYGVKD. V was clipped by 4 bases and J by 2 bases, with 14 bases between them. The CDR3 extends over 15 amino acids. The CDR3 DNA sequence: TGTGCCATCAGTGTTCATCAGGGGCGCAACACTGAAGCTTTCTTT. Its translation: CAISVHQGRNTEAFF.

Points on this clonotype: Germline is not matched at one junction end, which may reflect a read error. CDR3 DNA sequence: TGTGCCATCAGTATAGCGAGACAAGGGACCCAGTACTTC. Protein product: CAISIARQGTQYF. The gene calls are TRBV10-3 and TRBJ2-5; the D gene is possibly TRBD2 (5 bases). CDR1 ENHRY and CDR2 SYGVKD come from the germline V gene. This CDR3 has 13 residues.

A word on this clonotype: A much larger clonotype is one base distant, so this may be a read error. V gene TRBV9 combines with J gene TRBJ1-5; D gene ambiguous. This CDR3 comprises 14 residues. Germline V gene sequence: CDR1 SGDLS, CDR2 YYNGEE. The DNA of the CDR3 is TGTGCCGGCAGCCCCCACAGCGACAATCAGCCCCAGCATTTT. This encodes CAGSPHSDNQPQHF.

This clonotype was seen a few times. The rearrangement joins TRBV11-2 to TRBJ2-4; possible D gene TRBD1, 5 bases. The germline V gene encodes CDR1 SGHAT and CDR2 FQNNGV. The length of the CDR3 is 15 residues. Trimming left V 1 base short and J 6 bases short, with 13 bases between. The chain's CDR3 is CASSLGWQGRNIQYF. CDR3 in DNA: TGTGCCAGCAGCTTAGGTTGGCAGGGAAGAAACATTCAGTACTTC.

The chain carries TRBV12-5 and TRBJ1-1, with unresolved D. This CDR3 spans 14 amino acids. Germline CDR1 reads LGHNT; CDR2 reads FRNRAP. V was cut by 5 bases and J by 0 bases, with 10 bases left in between. CDR3 bases: TGTGCTAGTGGTACCGACCACCTGAACACTGAAGCTTTCTTT. Amino acids: CASGTDHLNTEAFF.

This clonotype was seen a few times. This chain joins TRBV15 and TRBJ2-5, with unresolved D. This CDR3 is 15 amino acids long. In germline, CDR1 is LNHNV, CDR2 YYDKDF (reference sequence). V was shortened by 0 bases and J by 5 bases, with 13 bases between the two germline ends. CDR3 bases: TGTGCCACCAGCAGAGATAAATCCTTTGGGGAGACCCAGTACTTC. It yields the protein CATSRDKSFGETQYF.

CDR3 bases: TGCGCCAGCAGTGCGTCGAGGCATGCCGGCTCTAATCAGCCCCAGCATTTT. Protein sequence: CASSASRHAGSNQPQHF. J is TRBJ1-5 and V is TRBV10-2; D ambiguous. With 4 bases removed from V and 4 bases from J, the gap between germline ends came to 20 bases. CDR1 WSHSY and CDR2 SAAADI come from the germline V gene. The CDR3 runs 17 residues.

This clonotype was counted between two and nine times. The genes are TRBV6-1 and TRBJ2-2, with unresolved D. Per the germline V gene, CDR1 is MNHNS and CDR2 is SASEGT. Deletions cut 4 bases from V and 2 bases from J, with 2 bases between. The CDR3 has 12 residues. The DNA of the CDR3 is TGTGCCAGCAGTGGTAACACCGGGGAGCTGTTTTTT. This encodes CASSGNTGELFF.

V is TRBV20-1 and J is TRBJ1-2; the match to TRBD1 covers 7 bases. This CDR3 has 12 residues. CDR1 DFQATT and CDR2 SNEGSKA come from the germline V gene (reference sequence). The trim removed 7 bases at V and 4 bases at J, leaving 6 bases unmatched. The CDR3 here is CSGGTASYGYTF. Here the CDR3 DNA reads TGCAGTGGCGGGACAGCCTCCTATGGCTACACCTTC.

The CDR3 DNA follows: TGTGCCAGCAATGGAATAGGACAGGACGGAAAGAACGAGCAGTACTTC. Encoded protein: CASNGIGQDGKNEQYF. The genes are TRBV2 and TRBJ2-7, with 7 bases lining up with TRBD1. The germline V gene has CDR1 SNHLY and CDR2 FYNNEI. V was pared by 7 bases and J by 5 bases, with 17 bases of the junction left unmatched. The CDR3 is 16 amino acids.